Below, 26 T cell receptor beta chains from the same sample are listed, as sequenced in a study of metastatic and nonmetastatic thyroid tumors. TCRdb re-analyzed the PCR reads through MiXCR. This sample has around 30,000 clones, with 10% to 15% found just once. Not a single patient had been given any form of treatment at any point before undergoing thyroid surgery. The sequencing input was blood. The receptors were sampled from a female donor with papillary thyroid cancer or a benign thyroid nodule (not recorded which). Some clones in this sample may be carry-over from other donors' samples.

In its sample, this clone is medium-sized (0.01 to 0.1%). This rearrangement joins TRBV20-1 to TRBJ1-5; D is uncertain. This CDR3 spans 15 amino acids. V was pared by 0 bases and J by 1 base, with 10 bases between. Germline V lookup: CDR1 DFQATT, CDR2 SNEGSKA (reference sequence). CDR3 residues: CSARELGPSNQPQHF. The CDR3 DNA is TGCAGTGCTAGAGAGCTCGGGCCGAGCAATCAGCCCCAGCATTTT.

This clone was seen ten or more times. The gene calls are TRBV11-2 and TRBJ1-1; 9 positions agree with TRBD1. There are 15 residues in the CDR3. The V gene end was trimmed by 5 bases and the J gene end by 0 bases; junction bases not matched to a gene: 4. Germline lookup yields CDR1 SGHAT and CDR2 FQNNGV. The CDR3 loop reads CASSRWTGVNTEAFF. The CDR3 coding sequence is TGTGCCAGCAGCCGGTGGACAGGGGTGAACACTGAAGCTTTCTTT.

In regard to this clone: A much larger clone lies a single base off, so this may be a read error. This chain connects TRBV19 to TRBJ2-4; TRBD1 aligns across 10 bases. The CDR3 totals 14 residues. With 10 bases clipped from V and 9 bases from J, the junction kept 12 bases outside the gene matches. Per the germline V gene, CDR1 is LNHDA and CDR2 is SQIVND (reference sequence). The CDR3 spells CATRGRDRGSIQYF. CDR3 in DNA: TGTGCCACCAGGGGCCGGGACAGGGGAAGCATTCAGTACTTC.

Sample share makes this clone medium-sized. The V and J genes are TRBV11-1 and TRBJ2-7; 7 positions match TRBD2. Germline assignment: CDR1 SGHAT and CDR2 FQDESV (reference sequence). J gave up 6 bases and V 5 bases, and 16 bases lay outside the gene matches. The CDR3 sequence is 16 residues long. Written as DNA, the CDR3 is TGTGCCAGCAGCCTATTACCCGGGACTAATGAAGGCGAGCAGTACTTC. Its translation: CASSLLPGTNEGEQYF.

In its sample, this clone was seen many times. The genes are TRBV24-1 and TRBJ2-6; TRBD1 aligns across 8 bases. Germline V CDR1 and CDR2: KGHDR, SFDVKD. V trimming: 4 bases; J trimming: 2 bases; junction bases outside the gene matches: 6. The CDR3 runs 17 residues. The CDR3 reads CATSDPDRVAGANVLTF. The CDR3 DNA reads as TGTGCCACCAGTGACCCGGACAGGGTGGCTGGGGCCAACGTCCTGACTTTC.

The sample holds many counts of this clone. This chain joins TRBV7-2 and TRBJ1-3, with 7 bases aligning to TRBD1. J was trimmed by 4 bases and V by 0 bases; bases with no gene match: 3. CDR3 size: 15 residues. Germline values: CDR1 SGHTA, CDR2 FQGNSA. The CDR3 DNA follows: TGTGCCAGCAGCTTAGCCGGGACAGCCGGAAACACCATATATTTT. Protein product: CASSLAGTAGNTIYF. The full variable domain, in which reference TRBV7-2 and TRBJ1-3 provide the parts outside the CDR3, is GAGVSQSPSNKVTEKGKDVELRCDPISGHTALYWYRQSLGQGLEFLIYFQGNSAPDKSGLPSDRFSAERTGGSVSTLTIQRTQQEDSAVYLCASSLAGTAGNTIYFGEGSWLTVV.

This clone was seen many times. A much larger clone is a single base away; this may be a read error. The CDR3 protein is CASEIAGGESEQFF. DNA of the CDR3: TGTGCCAGCGAAATAGCGGGAGGGGAGAGTGAGCAGTTCTTC. The genes are TRBV6-2 or TRBV6-3 and TRBJ2-1, with 11 bases fitting TRBD2. J was trimmed by 9 bases and V by 8 bases; bases with no gene match: 9. This CDR3 comprises 14 residues. Germline loops: CDR1 MNHEY, CDR2 SVGEGT.

This clone was counted many times. The V call is TRBV6-1, the J call TRBJ2-3; D uncertain. There are 12 residues in the CDR3. The germline V and J ends were trimmed by 6 bases and 6 bases, with 10 bases remaining between them. CDR1 is MNHNS, CDR2 SASEGT, per germline. This CDR3 reads CASSNSGDTQYF. CDR3 DNA: TGTGCCAGCAGCAACTCCGGGGATACGCAGTATTTT.

This clone was seen at least ten times. The chain is built from TRBV7-3 and TRBJ2-3; D not certain. The CDR3 is made up of 11 amino acids. The germline V gene encodes CDR1 SGHTA and CDR2 FQGTGA. Deletions cut 2 bases from V and 5 bases from J, with 2 bases between. CDR3 loop: CASSLVDTQYF. The CDR3 DNA is TGTGCCAGCAGCTTAGTAGATACGCAGTATTTT.

This clone was observed a handful of times. This may be a read error, as it is one base from a much larger clone. The chain combines TRBV12-3 or TRBV12-4 with TRBJ2-5; TRBD2 matches 11 bases. The junction had 2 bases not matched to a gene; V was cut back by 3 bases and J by 5 bases. This CDR3 is 14 amino acids long. CDR3 sequence (DNA): TGTGCCAGCAGTTTTACTAGCGGGAGTGAGACCCAGTACTTC. As protein: CASSFTSGSETQYF.

CDR3 amino acids: CAISGGTSGIYEQYF. The DNA for the CDR3 is TGTGCCATCAGTGGAGGGACTAGCGGGATCTACGAGCAGTACTTC. V and J are TRBV10-3 and TRBJ2-7; 13 bases match TRBD2. The CDR3 loop spans 15 amino acids. CDR1 ENHRY and CDR2 SYGVKD come from the germline V gene. V lost 4 bases and J lost 3; bases outside the gene matches: 3.

This clone was seen repeatedly, ten times or more. Because it lacks the conserved phenylalanine or tryptophan at the end, this CDR3 is likely a read error. The chain recombines TRBV19 with TRBJ1-2, with TRBD1 identical over 7 bases. Germline CDR1 is LNHDA and CDR2 is SQIVND (reference sequence). Losses at the gene ends were 6 bases for V and 4 bases for J; bases not matched to a gene: 8. There are 14 residues in the CDR3. CDR3 DNA sequence: TGTGCCAGTAGACCGGACAGGATTTTCTATGGCTACACCCTC. Protein: CASRPDRIFYGYTL.

This clone has just a few counts. Since a much larger clone is just one base distant, this may be a read error. The chain joins TRBV19 to TRBJ2-7; D not certain. The germline V and J ends were trimmed by 8 bases and 3 bases, with 14 bases remaining between them. The germline gives CDR1 LNHDA, CDR2 SQIVND (reference sequence). This CDR3 has 13 residues. In nucleotides, the CDR3 is TGTGCCAGTCGTCGGAAGGGATTCTACGAGCAGTACTTC. Protein product: CASRRKGFYEQYF.

This clone was picked up many times. The rearrangement links TRBV25-1 to TRBJ2-7; the match to TRBD2 covers 8 bases. This CDR3 is 14 amino acids long. Germline loops: CDR1 MGHDK, CDR2 SYGVNS. V dropped 0 bases and J dropped 5; count of bases not matched to a gene: 3. CDR3: CASSEYGGDHEQYF. CDR3 DNA: TGTGCCAGCAGTGAATACGGGGGGGATCACGAGCAGTACTTC.

The chain employs TRBV6-2 or TRBV6-3 and TRBJ2-3; 11 bases agree with TRBD2. The CDR3 sequence is 17 residues long. V shed 5 bases, J shed 5 bases, and the junction held 12 bases outside the gene matches. The V gene's germline CDR1 is MNHEY and CDR2 SVGEGT. CDR3 sequence (DNA): TGTGCCAGCAGTCGACCTAGCGGGAGGTCATTAAGAGATACGCAGTATTTT. Its translation: CASSRPSGRSLRDTQYF.

This clone was detected many times. V gene TRBV3-1 combines with J gene TRBJ2-7, with D tentatively TRBD1 (5 bases). Germline assignment: CDR1 LGHDT and CDR2 YNNKEL (reference sequence). The length of the CDR3 is 14 residues. Trimming left V 2 bases short and J 0 bases short, with 8 bases between. The CDR3 loop is CASSQLTDSYEQYF. The CDR3 DNA reads as TGTGCCAGCAGCCAACTGACAGACTCCTACGAGCAGTACTTC.

Details on this clone: One junction end disagrees with the germline gene, perhaps due to a read error. The V call is TRBV11-2, the J call TRBJ2-7; D assignment may be TRBD1 or TRBD2 (6 bases each). Germline V lookup: CDR1 SGHAT, CDR2 FQNNGV. The CDR3 loop spans 13 amino acids. As DNA, the CDR3 is TGTGCCGAGGTGAGGGGGGCCGGATACGCGCAGTACTTC. Protein product: CAEVRGAGYAQYF.

The chain is built from TRBV6-2 or TRBV6-3 and TRBJ2-1; 9 bases match TRBD1. This CDR3 comprises 16 residues. CDR1 and CDR2 from the germline V gene are MNHEY and SVGEGT. With 1 base clipped from V and 4 bases from J, the junction kept 5 bases outside the gene matches. The CDR3 loop is CASSYYPGQGYNEQFF. The CDR3 DNA reads TGTGCCAGCAGTTACTACCCGGGACAGGGTTACAATGAGCAGTTCTTC.

The chain is built from TRBV7-8 and TRBJ1-1; tentatively, D is TRBD1 (5 bases). Trimming took 4 bases from V and 9 from J, leaving 15 bases between them. This CDR3 contains 13 residues. The germline V gene encodes CDR1 SGHVS and CDR2 FQNEAQ. The CDR3 bases are TGTGCCAGCAGCTCCCAAAGACAGAGTAAAGCTTTCTTT. Its protein product is CASSSQRQSKAFF.

This clone is medium-sized in the sample. The J gene is TRBJ2-1, the V gene TRBV19; D unclear. V was shortened by 1 base and J by 0 bases, with 4 bases between the two germline ends. The germline V gene encodes CDR1 LNHDA and CDR2 SQIVND (reference sequence). The CDR3 runs to 14 residues. The CDR3 is CASSIGGSYNEQFF. The CDR3 region has the DNA TGTGCCAGTAGTATAGGAGGCTCCTACAATGAGCAGTTCTTC.

At least ten counts were recorded for this clone. The chain recombines TRBV2 with TRBJ2-3; the D is unclear. CDR3 length equals 12 residues. The V gene lost 2 bases and the J gene lost 5 bases, with 5 bases spanning the gap. Germline V gene data show CDR1 as SNHLY and CDR2 as FYNNEI. DNA for the CDR3: TGTGCCAGCAGTGAAACGGGAGATACGCAGTATTTT. It yields the protein CASSETGDTQYF.

The table lists this clone with many counts. V is TRBV25-1 and J is TRBJ2-1; tentative D call: TRBD1 (6 bases). CDR3 length: 13 amino acids. V lost 1 base to trimming and J lost 8 bases, with 9 bases between them. CDR1 is MGHDK and CDR2 is SYGVNS in the germline V gene. This chain's CDR3 is CASSEFPGDEQFF. The CDR3 coding sequence is TGTGCCAGCAGTGAATTCCCAGGGGATGAGCAGTTCTTC.

In its sample, this clone was seen many times. The chain employs TRBV19 and TRBJ1-1; no reliable D call. Germline V gene data show CDR1 as LNHDA and CDR2 as SQIVND (reference sequence). The CDR3 length is 15 residues. Trimming took 3 bases from V and 0 from J, leaving 11 bases between them. The CDR3: CASSITDDMNTEAFF. CDR3 DNA: TGTGCCAGTAGTATCACGGACGACATGAACACTGAAGCTTTCTTT.

Judged by abundance, this clone is medium-sized. The CDR3 is CSARDRRSSQLYGYTF. The CDR3, as DNA: TGCAGTGCTAGAGATCGCCGCTCGTCGCAACTCTATGGCTACACCTTC. The rearrangement uses TRBV20-1 and TRBJ1-2; no reliable D call. The CDR3 sequence is 16 residues long. V dropped 0 bases and J dropped 4 bases, with 18 bases sitting between them. Germline CDR1 and CDR2: DFQATT and SNEGSKA (reference sequence).

This clone was counted ten times or more. The chain recombines TRBV30 with TRBJ2-7; D remains unclear. Germline CDR1 and CDR2: GTSNPN and SVGIG (reference sequence). CDR3 length equals 14 residues. V was pared by 3 bases and J by 0 bases, with 12 bases between. The DNA of the CDR3 is TGTGCCTGGAGAACTACTCCTGGCTCCTACGAGCAGTACTTC. This sequence encodes CAWRTTPGSYEQYF.

This clone has ten or more counts. V gene TRBV12-3 or TRBV12-4 combines with J gene TRBJ1-2; 8 positions match TRBD1. The CDR3 contains 14 residues. V was pared by 7 bases and J by 4 bases, with 8 bases of the junction left unmatched. The CDR3 DNA sequence: TGTGCCAGCACCAAGGACAGGGCTCTCTATGGCTACACCTTC. Amino acid sequence: CASTKDRALYGYTF.